These 25 T cell receptor beta chains share one sample of origin, sequenced in a study of monozygotic twins with inflammatory bowel disease. TCRdb re-called the 5' RACE reads and catalogs CDR3 proteins one per entry, DNA excluded. This sample's table has approximately 150,000 distinct CDR3 sequences. Input material: blood. The receptor set was obtained from a human donor with ulcerative colitis or Crohn's disease, or a healthy co-twin of an affected twin (not recorded which).

This chain's CDR3 is CAISETPEGVYEQYF. This chain joins TRBV10-3 and TRBJ2-7; TCRdb reports TRBD1, a call that lacks DNA to check it against. The CDR3 extends over 15 amino acids. Germline V gene lookup returns CDR1 ENHRY and CDR2 SYGVKD.

This CDR3 reads CASSLFPGAGELFF. The genes are TRBV5-1 and TRBJ2-2. The CDR3 loop spans 14 amino acids. Germline V gene sequence: CDR1 SGHRS, CDR2 YFSETQ. The entire variable domain, with the rest obtained from reference TRBV5-1 and TRBJ2-2, is as follows: KAGVTQTPRYLIKTRGQQVTLSCSPISGHRSVSWYQQTPGQGLQFLFEYFSETQRNKGNFPGRFSGRQFSNSRSEMNVSTLELGDSALYLCASSLFPGAGELFFGEGSRLTVL.

The V and J genes are TRBV12-3 or TRBV12-4 and TRBJ2-5; TCRdb names TRBD2, which stays unverified in the absence of DNA. The CDR3 covers 16 residues. The CDR3 loop is CASSFGTSGGAPTQYF.

The V gene is TRBV29-1, the J gene TRBJ1-1; lacking DNA, the TRBD1 call made by TCRdb goes unchecked. The CDR3 has 16 amino acids. Germline assignment: CDR1 SQVTM and CDR2 ANQGSEA. The CDR3 spells CSVETPTDRGVGEAFF.

The chain combines TRBV27 with TRBJ1-2; no DNA is available, so the TRBD1 call from TCRdb remains unchecked. This CDR3 is 14 amino acids long. The germline V gene encodes CDR1 MNHEY and CDR2 SMNVEV (reference sequence). CDR3 sequence: CASSFGRSNYGYTF.

The chain links TRBV5-1 to TRBJ2-5; the D call from TCRdb, TRBD2, cannot be confirmed without DNA. This CDR3 contains 14 residues. Germline loops: CDR1 SGHRS, CDR2 YFSETQ. CDR3 protein: CASSFGTYRETQYF.

J is TRBJ2-6 and V is TRBV7-9. The CDR3 consists of 16 residues. Germline lookup yields CDR1 SEHNR and CDR2 FQNEAQ (reference sequence). Here the CDR3 reads CASSYGQTSGANVLTF.

This chain joins TRBV28 and TRBJ1-5; the TRBD1 assignment by TCRdb is unverifiable without DNA. CDR3 length: 13 residues. Germline-derived CDR1 and CDR2 are MDHEN and SYDVKM. The CDR3 here is CASAGQNNQPQHF.

This CDR3 is CASSATTANTGELFF. The chain recombines TRBV2 with TRBJ2-2. Germline CDR1 and CDR2: SNHLY and FYNNEI. The CDR3 is 15 residues long.

The V call is TRBV15, the J call TRBJ1-1; checking the TCRdb D call of TRBD1 is not possible without DNA. CDR3 length: 14 amino acids. CDR1 is LNHNV and CDR2 is YYDKDF in the germline V gene (reference sequence). The CDR3 reads CATRPGQGAFVAFF.

The rearrangement links TRBV20-1 to TRBJ1-1. Germline V gene data show CDR1 as DFQATT and CDR2 as SNEGSKA (reference sequence). This CDR3 comprises 13 residues. The CDR3 loop is CSARDPRETEAFF.

This chain links TRBV20-1 with TRBJ2-7; TCRdb selects TRBD1, and the lack of DNA leaves this call unchecked. Germline CDR1 is DFQATT and CDR2 is SNEGSKA (reference sequence). The CDR3 has 13 residues. CDR3 in amino acids: CSARTGGISEQYF.

The chain links TRBV6-6 to TRBJ1-2; the TCRdb call, TRBD1, lacks DNA for checking. Germline CDR1 MNHNY, CDR2 SVGAGI (reference sequence). The CDR3 is 14 amino acids. The CDR3 here is CASSYIGGSDGYTF.

The chain couples TRBV20-1 to TRBJ2-7. The CDR3 runs 13 residues. Germline values: CDR1 DFQATT, CDR2 SNEGSKA (reference sequence). The CDR3 sequence is CSANGGKTYEQYF.

This chain's CDR3 is CASSRTGHGTSGSHVSTDTQYF. V and J are TRBV7-7 and TRBJ2-3; TCRdb selects TRBD2, and the lack of DNA leaves this call unchecked. There are 22 residues in the CDR3. Germline CDR1 SSHAT, CDR2 FNYEAQ (reference sequence).

The chain carries TRBV20-1 and TRBJ2-1; without DNA, the TCRdb call of TRBD2 cannot be checked. CDR3 length: 14 residues. Germline values: CDR1 DFQATT, CDR2 SNEGSKA (reference sequence). The CDR3 is CSARALAGGGEQFF.

The chain links TRBV5-1 to TRBJ2-2; with no DNA, the TCRdb D assignment of TRBD1 cannot be verified. The V gene's germline CDR1 is SGHRS and CDR2 YFSETQ. CDR3 length: 14 amino acids. The CDR3 loop is CASTLYRGPGELFF. Looking up the rest from reference TRBV5-1 and TRBJ2-2 gives the full variable domain: KAGVTQTPRYLIKTRGQQVTLSCSPISGHRSVSWYQQTPGQGLQFLFEYFSETQRNKGNFPGRFSGRQFSNSRSEMNVSTLELGDSALYLCASTLYRGPGELFFGEGSRLTVL.

The rearrangement uses TRBV7-2 and TRBJ1-2; TCRdb selects TRBD1, and the lack of DNA leaves this call unchecked. Germline V gene lookup returns CDR1 SGHTA and CDR2 FQGNSA. This CDR3 region has 15 residues. The CDR3 sequence: CASSPGQGAQYGYTF.

The chain recombines TRBV14 with TRBJ2-3; TCRdb selects TRBD2, and the lack of DNA leaves this call unchecked. The length of the CDR3 is 17 residues. Germline values: CDR1 SGHDN, CDR2 FVKESK. The CDR3 here is CASSQGLAGSRADTQYF.

This rearrangement joins TRBV4-1 to TRBJ2-7; the TRBD2 assignment by TCRdb is unverifiable without DNA. The CDR3 contains 22 residues. Looked up from germline, CDR1 is MGHRA and CDR2 is YSYEKL. The CDR3 sequence: CASSQESACGTSGSSTGLEQYF.

This chain joins TRBV7-9 and TRBJ2-7. The CDR3 runs to 13 residues. Germline V CDR1 and CDR2: SEHNR, FQNEAQ (reference sequence). The CDR3: CASSPDTSYEQYF. The complete variable domain, with remaining parts taken from reference TRBV7-9 and TRBJ2-7, reads DTGVSQNPRHKITKRGQNVTFRCDPISEHNRLYWYRQTLGQGPEFLTYFQNEAQLEKSRLLSDRFSAERPKGSFSTLEIQRTEQGDSAMYLCASSPDTSYEQYFGPGTRLTVT.

The chain joins TRBV5-1 to TRBJ2-2; TCRdb names TRBD1, which stays unverified in the absence of DNA. Germline CDR1 SGHRS, CDR2 YFSETQ. The CDR3 runs to 15 residues. This CDR3 reads CASSRSGTGSGELFF.

The rearrangement uses TRBV6-1 and TRBJ2-6; without DNA, the TCRdb call of TRBD2 cannot be checked. CDR1 is MNHNS and CDR2 is SASEGT in the germline V gene. This CDR3 comprises 16 residues. The CDR3 reads CASRRDTLSGANVLTF.

The rearrangement links TRBV13 to TRBJ2-1; TCRdb's D call, TRBD2, is unchecked because there is no DNA. The CDR3 contains 18 residues. The germline CDR1 and CDR2 sequences are PRHDT and FYEKMQ (reference sequence). The CDR3 loop is CASSTLPETSGSSNEQFF. Full variable domain (outside the CDR3, taken from reference TRBV13 and TRBJ2-1): AAGVIQSPRHLIKEKRETATLKCYPIPRHDTVYWYQQGPGQDPQFLISFYEKMQSDKGSIPDRFSAQQFSDYHSELNMSSLELGDSALYFCASSTLPETSGSSNEQFFGPGTRLTVL.

The rearrangement joins TRBV5-1 to TRBJ2-3; the TRBD1 assignment by TCRdb is unverifiable without DNA. Germline CDR1 is SGHRS and CDR2 is YFSETQ. This CDR3 comprises 15 residues. This chain's CDR3 is CASSLRGASTDTQYF.